Listed below are T cell receptor beta chains from one sample, sequenced in a study of cytomegalovirus exposure and HLA in healthy donors. Clones were read by immunoSEQ multiplex PCR, and TCRdb kept only the in-frame ones, dropping some. The table lists more than 100,000 clones, around 80% of them singletons. The sample comprised PBMCs. Source of these receptors: a man aged 45-60 years in good health and CMV-seronegative. Both conserved end residues are trimmed from each CDR3. Fields, in order: V gene, CDR3 length, CDR3 protein.

>TRBV7-9|16
ASSLKGRDDGVADTQY
>TRBV2|15
ASSEEGTSGGLETQY
>TRBV9|15
ASSVGPFASGSLEQY
>TRBV19|15
ASSLAGGEVTGNTIY
>TRBV6-1|12
ASTPGHMNTEAF
>TRBV2|13
ASRDRTSYNSPLH
>TRBV19|11
ASSTQGADEQY
>TRBV9|13
ASSVGGTGLFEQY
>TRBV5-1|13
ATGTGGTTNEKLF
>TRBV18|12
ASSPGESTETQY
>TRBV7-3|12
ASSRGQGTGELF
>TRBV30|14
AWRSPRVPIQETQY
>TRBV5-1|13
ASSFTLAGSNEQF
>TRBV5-1|15
ASSWTGQGAKLAEQF
>TRBV4-3|13
ASSPGQGHTGELF
>TRBV7-9|10
ASSIDSDTQY
>TRBV9|15
ASSAGRRTGKDEKLF
>TRBV5-1|13
ASSRGLDPTDTQY
>TRBV6-6|14
ASSYGGIGLNSPLH
>TRBV7-8|12
ASSPGGGLYEQY
>TRBV19|12
ASREGGAYNEQF
>TRBV11-2|11
ASSLEYNYEQY
>TRBV5-4|12
ASSLTSGSYEQY
>TRBV29-1|9
SGRTEAEAF
>TRBV2|11
ASIQGIDQPQH
>TRBV5-1|12
ASSLGDIVDEQY
>TRBV9|15
ASSVLSGTANTGELF
>TRBV6-6|13
ASRPLEGGTDTQY
>TRBV9|11
ASSVTVKEEQY
>TRBV4-2|11
ASSQAGRDIQY
>TRBV5-1|13
ASSLAAHIRTEAF
>TRBV5-1|13
ASSYTSVSYNEQF
>TRBV4-3|14
ASRTLSGGDDNEQF
>TRBV18|14
ASSPKQGVPNSPLH
>TRBV29-1|10
SVATSGYEQY
>TRBV4-3|13
ASSQVTGGADTQY
>TRBV19|12
ASSGTATQETQY
>TRBV11-3|13
ASSFTGTGDTEAF
>TRBV5-1|13
ASSSQGGQGDTQY
>TRBV27|13
ASRLNRLSSYEQY
>TRBV5-4|13
ASSLGMGGNYGYT
>TRBV29-1|11
SVITSVYNEQF
>TRBV28|18
ASSLRDRASVRGEREKLF
>TRBV6-5|11
ASRTGPHTEAF
>TRBV9|14
ASSVAGQGASDTQY
>TRBV7-9|14
ASSPQTSGSVDTQY
>TRBV29-1|10
SFRQGLGEAF
>TRBV5-1|13
ASSSTSGSGNEQF
>TRBV10-3|14
ASGRGAGGATDTQY
>TRBV28|18
ASSPIDRGQGLWRQSEAF
>TRBV7-3|13
ASSLRGTRGEKLF